The clone carrying this T cell receptor beta chain was seen more than once but under ten times. The data originate from a study of cytomegalovirus exposure and HLA in healthy donors. Both 60 Vbeta primers and 13 Jbeta primers went into the PCR. Clones were read by immunoSEQ multiplex PCR, and TCRdb kept only the in-frame ones, dropping some. The sample has some 200,000 clones; 70% to 85% are singletons. Sequencing was done on a sample of PBMCs. The TCR was taken from a man between 50 and 59 years old in good health and CMV-seronegative.

The CDR3 nucleotides read TGTGCCAGCAGTTCGACAGGGATCTATGGCTACACCTTC. It is translated as CASSSTGIYGYTF. The rearrangement links TRBV28 to TRBJ1-2; the match to TRBD1 covers 7 bases. This CDR3 has 13 amino acids. Germline CDR1 and CDR2: MDHEN and SYDVKM. The ends lost 4 bases at V and 4 bases at J; junction bases unmatched: 3.